The 3 T cell receptor beta chains in this list originate from one sample, sequenced in a study of CD8 T cells in ankylosing spondylitis. MiXCR was run by TCRdb on the 5' RACE reads, yielding one entry per CDR3 protein. Found here are roughly 700,000 distinct CDR3 sequences, roughly 19% of them singletons; the top ten hold under 20%. These receptors are not linked to any known antigen. Whole-study results and caveats: Under 10 highly homologous variants formed a TCR beta motif that appeared characteristic of ankylosing spondylitis blood.

Sample: blood, either unsorted or a sorted T cell fraction (not recorded which). These receptor sequences come from a male donor with ankylosing spondylitis.

This clonotype has a handful of counts. This sequence joins TRBV20-1 and TRBJ2-5, with D unresolved. This CDR3 has 13 amino acids. CDR1 DFQATT and CDR2 SNEGSKA come from the germline V gene (reference sequence). Between the trimmed V and J ends, which lost 3 bases and 0 bases, there was a span of 8 bases. CDR3 protein: CSASVAHQETQYF. The CDR3 DNA is TGCAGTGCTAGTGTGGCACACCAAGAGACCCAGTACTTC.

The sample holds a few counts of this clonotype. The DNA is omitted, as the CDR3 cannot be located on it reliably, and the CDR3 follows TCRdb's listing. The chain links TRBV28 to TRBJ2-1; TRBD1 is the table's D call and was not checked against the DNA. Germline V gene sequence: CDR1 MDHEN, CDR2 SYDVKM. The CDR3 adds up to 16 amino acids, both ends counted. The CDR3 sequence: CASSSSGQGSYNEQFF.

The V gene is TRBV27, the J gene TRBJ1-2; 9 bases match TRBD1. The CDR3 is 15 amino acids. Germline loops: CDR1 MNHEY, CDR2 SMNVEV (reference sequence). V shed 3 bases and J 3 bases; nucleotides not matched to a gene: 5. In DNA form, the CDR3 reads TGTGCCAGCAGTTTTTCCGGGACAGGGTACTATGGCTACACCTTC. Its protein product is CASSFSGTGYYGYTF.